This T cell receptor beta chain stems from a study of blood T cell repertoires in COVID-19. Study overall: Sites in the United States, Italy and Spain provided acute and convalescent COVID-19 samples. T cells, B-cell-depleted T cells, or PBMCs supplied cDNA or gDNA.

This CDR3 has 15 amino acids. Germline loops: CDR1 SNHLY, CDR2 FYNNEI. Trimming stripped 11 bases from V and 7 bases from J, with 26 bases between. Authors' processing steps: Nucleated cell number was recorded as an estimate derived from reference gene primer amplification. Libraries were prepared by immunoSEQ multiplex PCR; TCRdb keeps only in-frame clonotypes and omits some of them. V and J calls and clone size are copied from that table; D and trimming were computed from the DNA. The repertoire holds approximately 140,000 clones, with about nine tenths as singletons. This chain connects TRBV2 to TRBJ1-2; no clear D gene. Source material: peripheral blood. The clonotype originates from a middle-aged man with active or convalescent COVID-19. CDR3 region: CASRLGGRLQRGYTF. CDR3 DNA sequence: TGTGCCTCACGTCTAGGAGGCAGGCTTCAACGTGGCTACACCTTC.